The clone carrying this T cell receptor (beta chain) was seen at least ten times. Its antigen is not identified. Using its own MiXCR run on the reads, TCRdb lists one record per CDR3 protein. The sample holds approximately 490,000 distinct CDR3 sequences; approximately 10% are singletons and the top ten take roughly 10%. The CDR3 has 14 amino acids. CDR1 and CDR2 (germline): MNHEY, SVGEGT. Losses at the gene ends were 6 bases for V and 0 bases for J; bases not matched to a gene: 3. This entry comes from a study of T cell repertoires in cytomegalovirus infection. Looking at the study overall: Both CMV infection and a matching HLA type were indicated by public TCR beta signatures.

Study-level results: What dominated the ex vivo response were HLA-C-restricted CMV-specific TCR beta clonotypes.

The chain uses TRBV6-2 or TRBV6-3 and TRBJ1-1; 8 nucleotides line up with TRBD1. The receptor comes from a human donor in good health (CMV status not recorded). Some clones in this sample may be carry-over from other donors' samples. Sequenced: PBMCs. The CDR3, as DNA: TGTGCCAGCAGCGGACAGGGTGTGAACACTGAAGCTTTCTTT. It is translated as CASSGQGVNTEAFF.